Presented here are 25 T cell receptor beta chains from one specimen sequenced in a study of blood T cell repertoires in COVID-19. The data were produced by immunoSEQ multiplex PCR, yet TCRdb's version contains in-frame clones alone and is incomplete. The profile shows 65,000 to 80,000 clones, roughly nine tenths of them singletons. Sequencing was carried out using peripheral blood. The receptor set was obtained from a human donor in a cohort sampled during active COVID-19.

Here the CDR3 reads CASSSSSGTSSFTDTQYF. The CDR3 nucleotides read TGTGCCAGCAGCTCGTCATCCGGGACTAGCAGTTTCACAGATACGCAGTATTTT. The chain is built from TRBV7-8 and TRBJ2-3, with 9 bases fitting TRBD2. V lost 4 bases and J lost 2; bases outside the gene matches: 13. This CDR3 region has 18 residues. Germline V gene data show CDR1 as SGHVS and CDR2 as FQNEAQ.

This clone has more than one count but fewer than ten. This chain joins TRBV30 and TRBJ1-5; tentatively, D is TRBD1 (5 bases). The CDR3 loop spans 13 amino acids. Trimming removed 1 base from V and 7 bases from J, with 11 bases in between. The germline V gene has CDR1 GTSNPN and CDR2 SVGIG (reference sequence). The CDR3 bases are TGTGCCTGGAGTGGCGGAGGGGCACAGCCCCAGCATTTT. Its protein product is CAWSGGGAQPQHF.

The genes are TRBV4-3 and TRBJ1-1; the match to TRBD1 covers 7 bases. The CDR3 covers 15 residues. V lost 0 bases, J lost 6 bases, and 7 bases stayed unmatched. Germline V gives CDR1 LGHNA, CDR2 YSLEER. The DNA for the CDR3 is TGCGCCAGCAGCCAAGACCTGACAGGGATCGCTGAAGCTTTCTTT. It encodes CASSQDLTGIAEAFF.

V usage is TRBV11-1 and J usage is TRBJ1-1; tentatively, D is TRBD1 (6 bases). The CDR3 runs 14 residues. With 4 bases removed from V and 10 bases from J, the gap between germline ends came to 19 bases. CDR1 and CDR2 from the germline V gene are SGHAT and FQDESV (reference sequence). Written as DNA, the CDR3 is TGTGCCAGCAGCTGGGGGAATACAGGGTTGGGAGCTTTCTTT. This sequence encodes CASSWGNTGLGAFF.

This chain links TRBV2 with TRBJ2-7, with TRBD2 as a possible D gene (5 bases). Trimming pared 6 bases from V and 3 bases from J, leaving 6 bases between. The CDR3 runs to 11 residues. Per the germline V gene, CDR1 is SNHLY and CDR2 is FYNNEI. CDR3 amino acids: CASRRDYEQYF. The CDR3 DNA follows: TGTGCCAGCAGGAGGGACTACGAGCAGTACTTC.

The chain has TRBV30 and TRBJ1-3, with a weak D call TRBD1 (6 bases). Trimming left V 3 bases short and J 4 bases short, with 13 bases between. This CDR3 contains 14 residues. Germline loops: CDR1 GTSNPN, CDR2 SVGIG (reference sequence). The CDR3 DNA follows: TGTGCCTGGAGGGCTCAGGGGTTCGGAAACACCATATATTTT. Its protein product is CAWRAQGFGNTIYF.

CDR3 DNA: TGTGCCAGCAGCCTCCTCGGGACTGCTACCTACGAGCAGTACTTC. Translating it yields CASSLLGTATYEQYF. The chain links TRBV11-2 to TRBJ2-7; D perhaps matches TRBD2 (6 bases). Per the germline V gene, CDR1 is SGHAT and CDR2 is FQNNGV. Trimming removed 5 bases from V and 2 bases from J, with 16 bases in between. The CDR3 has 15 residues.

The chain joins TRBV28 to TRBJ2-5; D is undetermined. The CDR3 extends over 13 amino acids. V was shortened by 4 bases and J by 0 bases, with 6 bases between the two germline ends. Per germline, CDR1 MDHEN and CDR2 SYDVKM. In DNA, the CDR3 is TGTGCCAGCAGTTCCCCGTACCAAGAGACCCAGTACTTC. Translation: CASSSPYQETQYF.

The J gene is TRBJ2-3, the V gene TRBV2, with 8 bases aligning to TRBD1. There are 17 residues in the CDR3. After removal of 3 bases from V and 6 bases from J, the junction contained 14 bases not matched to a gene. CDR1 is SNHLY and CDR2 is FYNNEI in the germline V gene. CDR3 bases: TGTGCCAGCAGTGACAAGGGAGACAGGGGAATTTTGGATACGCAGTATTTT. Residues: CASSDKGDRGILDTQYF.

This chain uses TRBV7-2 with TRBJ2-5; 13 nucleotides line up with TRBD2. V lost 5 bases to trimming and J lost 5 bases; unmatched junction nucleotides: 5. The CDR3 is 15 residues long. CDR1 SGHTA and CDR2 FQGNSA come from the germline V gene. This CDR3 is CASSPRTSGSETQYF. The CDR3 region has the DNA TGTGCCAGCAGCCCCCGGACTAGCGGGAGTGAGACCCAGTACTTC.

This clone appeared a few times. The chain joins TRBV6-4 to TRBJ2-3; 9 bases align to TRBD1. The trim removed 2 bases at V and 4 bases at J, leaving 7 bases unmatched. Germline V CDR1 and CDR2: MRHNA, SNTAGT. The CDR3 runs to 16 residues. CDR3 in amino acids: CASSDLPGQGSDTQYF. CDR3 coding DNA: TGTGCCAGCAGTGACCTGCCGGGACAGGGATCAGATACGCAGTATTTT.

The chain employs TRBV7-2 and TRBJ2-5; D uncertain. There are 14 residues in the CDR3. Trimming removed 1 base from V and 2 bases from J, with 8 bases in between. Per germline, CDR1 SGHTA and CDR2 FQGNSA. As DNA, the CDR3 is TGTGCCAGCAGCTTAGGTGGAGCACAAGAGACCCAGTACTTC. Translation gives CASSLGGAQETQYF.

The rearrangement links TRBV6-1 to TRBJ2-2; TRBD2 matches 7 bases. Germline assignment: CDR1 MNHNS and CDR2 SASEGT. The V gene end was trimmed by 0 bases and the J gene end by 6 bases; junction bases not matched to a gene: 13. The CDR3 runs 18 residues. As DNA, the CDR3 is TGTGCCAGCAGTGAAGCAGTCGGGAGGCGTTATAGATCCGGGGAGCTGTTTTTT. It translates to CASSEAVGRRYRSGELFF.

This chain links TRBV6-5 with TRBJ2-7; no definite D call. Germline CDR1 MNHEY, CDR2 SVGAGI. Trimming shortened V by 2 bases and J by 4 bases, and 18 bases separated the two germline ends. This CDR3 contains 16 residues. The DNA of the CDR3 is TGTGCCAGCAGTTACCTGTTGGCAGGTTCGTCGTACGAGCAGTACTTC. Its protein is CASSYLLAGSSYEQYF.

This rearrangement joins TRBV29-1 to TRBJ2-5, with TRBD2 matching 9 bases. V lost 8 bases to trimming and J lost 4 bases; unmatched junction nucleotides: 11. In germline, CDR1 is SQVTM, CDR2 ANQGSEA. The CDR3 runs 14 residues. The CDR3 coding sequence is TGCAGCAGCTCTGCGGGGGGGGCTGGAGAGACCCAGTACTTC. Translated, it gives CSSSAGGAGETQYF.

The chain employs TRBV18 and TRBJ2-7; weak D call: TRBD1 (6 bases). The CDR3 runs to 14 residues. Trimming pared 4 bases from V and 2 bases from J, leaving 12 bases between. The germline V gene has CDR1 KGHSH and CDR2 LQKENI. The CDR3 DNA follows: TGTGCCAGCTCACAGGGAACAGGGACCTACGAGCAGTACTTC. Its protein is CASSQGTGTYEQYF.

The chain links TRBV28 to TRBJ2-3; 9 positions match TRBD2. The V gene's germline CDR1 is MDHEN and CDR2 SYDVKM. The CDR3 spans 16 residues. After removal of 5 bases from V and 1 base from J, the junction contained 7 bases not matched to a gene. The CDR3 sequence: CASSMGGLAGTDTQYF. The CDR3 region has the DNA TGTGCCAGCAGTATGGGGGGACTAGCTGGCACAGATACGCAGTATTTT.

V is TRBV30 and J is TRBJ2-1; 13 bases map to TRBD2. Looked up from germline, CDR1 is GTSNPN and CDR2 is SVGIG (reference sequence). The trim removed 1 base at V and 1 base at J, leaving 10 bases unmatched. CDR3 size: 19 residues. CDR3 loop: CAWSGSTSGREKSYNEQFF. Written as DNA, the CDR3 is TGTGCCTGGAGTGGATCAACTAGCGGGAGGGAAAAGTCCTACAATGAGCAGTTCTTC.

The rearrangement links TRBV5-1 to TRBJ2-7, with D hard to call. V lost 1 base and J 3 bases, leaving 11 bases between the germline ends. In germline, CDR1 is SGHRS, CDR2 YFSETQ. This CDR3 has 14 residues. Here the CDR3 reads CASSLSPSVYEQYF. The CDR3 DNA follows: TGCGCCAGCAGCTTGTCACCTAGTGTCTACGAGCAGTACTTC.

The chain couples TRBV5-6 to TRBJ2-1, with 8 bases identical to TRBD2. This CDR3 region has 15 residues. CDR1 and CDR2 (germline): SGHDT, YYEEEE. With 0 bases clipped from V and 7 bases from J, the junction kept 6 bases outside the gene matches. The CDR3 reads CASSLEAGGRNEQFF. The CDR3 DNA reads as TGTGCCAGCAGCTTGGAGGCGGGAGGTAGGAATGAGCAGTTCTTC.

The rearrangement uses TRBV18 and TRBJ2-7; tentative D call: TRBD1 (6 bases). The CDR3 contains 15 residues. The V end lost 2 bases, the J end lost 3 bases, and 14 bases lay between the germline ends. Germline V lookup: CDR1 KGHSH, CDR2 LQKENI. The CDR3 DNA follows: TGTGCCAGCTCACCAAGCGGAGGACAGCTCTACGAGCAGTACTTC. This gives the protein CASSPSGGQLYEQYF.

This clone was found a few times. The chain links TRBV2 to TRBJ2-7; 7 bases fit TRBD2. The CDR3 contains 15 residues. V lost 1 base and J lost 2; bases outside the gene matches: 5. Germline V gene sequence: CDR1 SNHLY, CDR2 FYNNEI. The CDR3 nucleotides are TGTGCCAGCAGTGAAGGCGGGGGTCTCACCTACGAGCAGTACTTC. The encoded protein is CASSEGGGLTYEQYF.

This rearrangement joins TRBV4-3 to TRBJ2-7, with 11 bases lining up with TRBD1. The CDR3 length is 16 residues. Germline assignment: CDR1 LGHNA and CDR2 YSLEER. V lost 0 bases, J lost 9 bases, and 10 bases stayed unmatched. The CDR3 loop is CASSQELGTGGLGQYF. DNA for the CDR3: TGCGCCAGCAGCCAAGAACTAGGGACAGGGGGTTTAGGGCAGTACTTC.

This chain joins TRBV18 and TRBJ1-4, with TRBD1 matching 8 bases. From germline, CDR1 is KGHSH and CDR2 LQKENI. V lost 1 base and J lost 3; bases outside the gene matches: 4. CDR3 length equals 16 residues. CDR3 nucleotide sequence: TGTGCCAGCTCACCACGCAGGGGGCAGGCTAATGAAAAACTGTTTTTT. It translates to CASSPRRGQANEKLFF. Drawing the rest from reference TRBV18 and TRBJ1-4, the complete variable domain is NAGVMQNPRHLVRRRGQEARLRCSPMKGHSHVYWYRQLPEEGLKFMVYLQKENIIDESGMPKERFSAEFPKEGPSILRIQQVVRGDSAAYFCASSPRRGQANEKLFFGSGTQLSVL.

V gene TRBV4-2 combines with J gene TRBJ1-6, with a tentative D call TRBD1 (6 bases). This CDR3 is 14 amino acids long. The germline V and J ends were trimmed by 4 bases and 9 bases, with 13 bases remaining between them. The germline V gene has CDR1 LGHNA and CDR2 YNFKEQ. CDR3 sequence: CASSRETGRSPLHF. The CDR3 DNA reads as TGTGCCAGCAGCCGAGAGACAGGTCGTTCACCCCTCCACTTT.